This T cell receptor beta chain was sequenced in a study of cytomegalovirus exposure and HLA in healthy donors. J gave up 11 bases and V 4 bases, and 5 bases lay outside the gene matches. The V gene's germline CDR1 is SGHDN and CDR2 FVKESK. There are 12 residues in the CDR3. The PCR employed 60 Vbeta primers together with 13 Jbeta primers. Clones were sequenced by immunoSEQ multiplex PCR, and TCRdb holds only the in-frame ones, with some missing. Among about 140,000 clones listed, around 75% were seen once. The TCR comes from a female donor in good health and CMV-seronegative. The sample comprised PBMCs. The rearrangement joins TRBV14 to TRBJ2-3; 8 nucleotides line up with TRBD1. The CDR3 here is CASSPGTGKQYF. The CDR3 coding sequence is TGTGCCAGCAGCCCCGGGACAGGCAAGCAGTATTTT.